This T cell receptor beta chain was identified during a study of post-analysis software for immune sequencing data (dated by TCRdb to between 2015 and 2016). About the study as a whole: Recorded disease courses included relapsing-remitting, secondary progressive and progressive-relapsing multiple sclerosis, with some patients lacking subtype annotation. A subset of samples was prepared in parallel using single-end sample barcoding, then pooled and co-amplified after Illumina adapter ligation. The patient repertoires were compared against around 11 previously published healthy control repertoires obtained from donors aged roughly 6 to 28 years.

Library prep was done by PCR. Sequencing took place on an Illumina HiSeq 2500. Unique molecular identifiers were incorporated into TCR beta cDNA libraries to reduce PCR and sequencing biases. About 500,000 cDNA molecules were obtained for every 1 to 10 million input T cells, so each molecule roughly corresponded to one T cell. Patient libraries were prepared and sequenced with the same protocol used for the earlier healthy control dataset. Within a given batch, samples were prepared together, multiplexed and sequenced on the same HiSeq lane. The paper's processing steps were these. MIGEC was used to process the raw barcoded reads, and molecular identifier groups with only a single read were discarded before consensus assembly and CDR3 extraction. Clonotype tables were post-analysed with VDJtools, normalizing diversity by down-sampling all datasets to the smallest sample size. To correct batch-related cross-sample contamination, repertoire overlap clustering matched CDR3 amino acid sequences but not nucleotide sequences. In TCRdb, the public reads were trimmed at Q25 with fastp and aligned with MiXCR, with productive beta chains retained. Rows are unified per CDR3 protein, each entry keeping the most common DNA and genes. TCRdb assigned the V and J calls; the authors' analysis was not used. The sample profile shows around 700,000 distinct CDR3 sequences; over 45% of them were found once. Approximately 10% of the sample is held by the ten biggest clonotypes.

The research as a whole found: The multiple sclerosis patient group was slightly younger than the control group. Significantly lower normalized Chao1 diversity was found in multiple sclerosis patients than in controls, suggesting substantial peripheral T-cell clonal expansion. Patients showed significantly higher frequencies than controls for a handful of TRBV segments, among them TRBV5-6, TRBV5-1 and TRBV20-1. Strong co-clustering of samples prepared in the same batch was shown by direct clustering with F measure, prompting a batch-effect correction.

V loses 4 bases at its end and J loses 9 bases; junction bases beyond the gene matches: 15. The CDR3 measures 16 amino acids from cysteine to phenylalanine. Only the CDR3 part of the read is kept: 48 bases, read in frame from the first base. In its sample, this clonotype was seen a few times. Its antigen has not been determined. There are no base qualities to consult, and no much larger clone falls within one base. TCR beta repertoires were profiled from peripheral blood of about a dozen young patients with multiple sclerosis to demonstrate the VDJtools post-analysis software. The multiple sclerosis patients were children and adolescents between roughly 6 and 16 years of age.

The origin of this receptor is a girl aged 2-10 years with multiple sclerosis. The specimen was blood. Recombination linked TRBV12-3 or TRBV12-4 to TRBJ2-1, with 7 middle bases fitting TRBD2. Here the CDR3 is given as CASSSNQRELPGEQFF. Read as DNA, the sequence is TGTGCCAGCAGTTCCAACCAGCGGGAACTACCGGGTGAGCAGTTCTTC.